Listed below are T cell receptor beta chains from one sample, sequenced in a study of T cell changes during pregnancy in multiple sclerosis. Method: immunoSEQ multiplex PCR; TCRdb's copy keeps in-frame clones and lacks some. The repertoire holds around 60,000 clones, with about nine tenths as singletons. Specimen: peripheral blood, collected in the second trimester of pregnancy. The receptor set was obtained from a female donor in good health, enrolled as a control in a pregnancy study. The CDR3 runs from the conserved cysteine through the conserved F or W. The D gene is left open where the match is weak. Clone sizes are given selectively: once, few, many, or a class where the clone is expanded.

V gene: TRBV5-1; D gene: NA; J gene: TRBJ1-2; clone size: NA; CDR3 protein: CASSLGARGGTGYTF; CDR3 DNA: TGCGCCAGCAGCTTAGGGGCCAGGGGAGGGACTGGCTACACCTTC
V gene: TRBV30; D gene: TRBD2; J gene: TRBJ2-3; clone size: NA; CDR3 protein: CAWSSSGSTDTQYF; CDR3 DNA: TGTGCCTGGAGTTCTAGCGGGAGCACAGATACGCAGTATTTT
V gene: TRBV15; D gene: NA; J gene: TRBJ2-3; clone size: NA; CDR3 protein: CATSSPRDTQYF; CDR3 DNA: TGTGCCACCAGCAGCCCCCGAGATACGCAGTATTTT
V gene: TRBV7-9; D gene: TRBD1; J gene: TRBJ1-6; clone size: NA; CDR3 protein: CASSLGSGQNNSPLHF; CDR3 DNA: TGTGCCAGCAGCTTAGGGTCGGGACAGAATAATTCACCCCTCCACTTT
V gene: TRBV6-5; D gene: NA; J gene: TRBJ1-1; clone size: NA; CDR3 protein: CASRDPGTEAFF; CDR3 DNA: TGTGCCAGCAGAGATCCCGGGACAGAAGCTTTCTTT
V gene: TRBV27; D gene: NA; J gene: TRBJ2-5; clone size: NA; CDR3 protein: CASSLSTGMGETQYF; CDR3 DNA: TGTGCCAGCAGTTTATCGACGGGGATGGGAGAGACCCAGTACTTC
V gene: TRBV2; D gene: NA; J gene: TRBJ1-1; clone size: once; CDR3 protein: CASTRQGNTEAFF; CDR3 DNA: TGTGCCAGCACCCGACAAGGGAACACTGAAGCTTTCTTT
V gene: TRBV7-2; D gene: NA; J gene: TRBJ2-1; clone size: NA; CDR3 protein: CASSPGGYEQFF; CDR3 DNA: TGTGCCAGCAGCCCCGGCGGCTATGAGCAGTTCTTC
V gene: TRBV7-3; D gene: TRBD2; J gene: TRBJ2-1; clone size: once; CDR3 protein: CASSSRPSGGSYNEQFF; CDR3 DNA: TGTGCCAGCAGCTCTAGACCTAGCGGGGGCTCCTACAATGAGCAGTTCTTC
V gene: TRBV12-5; D gene: NA; J gene: TRBJ1-5; clone size: NA; CDR3 protein: CASGGDNHQPQHF; CDR3 DNA: TGTGCTAGTGGTGGGGACAATCACCAGCCCCAGCATTTT
V gene: TRBV29-1; D gene: TRBD1; J gene: TRBJ1-4; clone size: NA; CDR3 protein: CSVSGGQSYEKLFF; CDR3 DNA: TGCAGCGTTTCAGGGGGCCAGTCGTATGAAAAACTGTTTTTT
V gene: TRBV7-2; D gene: TRBD1; J gene: TRBJ2-5; clone size: NA; CDR3 protein: CASTPRLRDRGRETQYF; CDR3 DNA: TGTGCCAGCACCCCCCGCCTCCGGGACAGGGGGCGGGAGACCCAGTACTTC